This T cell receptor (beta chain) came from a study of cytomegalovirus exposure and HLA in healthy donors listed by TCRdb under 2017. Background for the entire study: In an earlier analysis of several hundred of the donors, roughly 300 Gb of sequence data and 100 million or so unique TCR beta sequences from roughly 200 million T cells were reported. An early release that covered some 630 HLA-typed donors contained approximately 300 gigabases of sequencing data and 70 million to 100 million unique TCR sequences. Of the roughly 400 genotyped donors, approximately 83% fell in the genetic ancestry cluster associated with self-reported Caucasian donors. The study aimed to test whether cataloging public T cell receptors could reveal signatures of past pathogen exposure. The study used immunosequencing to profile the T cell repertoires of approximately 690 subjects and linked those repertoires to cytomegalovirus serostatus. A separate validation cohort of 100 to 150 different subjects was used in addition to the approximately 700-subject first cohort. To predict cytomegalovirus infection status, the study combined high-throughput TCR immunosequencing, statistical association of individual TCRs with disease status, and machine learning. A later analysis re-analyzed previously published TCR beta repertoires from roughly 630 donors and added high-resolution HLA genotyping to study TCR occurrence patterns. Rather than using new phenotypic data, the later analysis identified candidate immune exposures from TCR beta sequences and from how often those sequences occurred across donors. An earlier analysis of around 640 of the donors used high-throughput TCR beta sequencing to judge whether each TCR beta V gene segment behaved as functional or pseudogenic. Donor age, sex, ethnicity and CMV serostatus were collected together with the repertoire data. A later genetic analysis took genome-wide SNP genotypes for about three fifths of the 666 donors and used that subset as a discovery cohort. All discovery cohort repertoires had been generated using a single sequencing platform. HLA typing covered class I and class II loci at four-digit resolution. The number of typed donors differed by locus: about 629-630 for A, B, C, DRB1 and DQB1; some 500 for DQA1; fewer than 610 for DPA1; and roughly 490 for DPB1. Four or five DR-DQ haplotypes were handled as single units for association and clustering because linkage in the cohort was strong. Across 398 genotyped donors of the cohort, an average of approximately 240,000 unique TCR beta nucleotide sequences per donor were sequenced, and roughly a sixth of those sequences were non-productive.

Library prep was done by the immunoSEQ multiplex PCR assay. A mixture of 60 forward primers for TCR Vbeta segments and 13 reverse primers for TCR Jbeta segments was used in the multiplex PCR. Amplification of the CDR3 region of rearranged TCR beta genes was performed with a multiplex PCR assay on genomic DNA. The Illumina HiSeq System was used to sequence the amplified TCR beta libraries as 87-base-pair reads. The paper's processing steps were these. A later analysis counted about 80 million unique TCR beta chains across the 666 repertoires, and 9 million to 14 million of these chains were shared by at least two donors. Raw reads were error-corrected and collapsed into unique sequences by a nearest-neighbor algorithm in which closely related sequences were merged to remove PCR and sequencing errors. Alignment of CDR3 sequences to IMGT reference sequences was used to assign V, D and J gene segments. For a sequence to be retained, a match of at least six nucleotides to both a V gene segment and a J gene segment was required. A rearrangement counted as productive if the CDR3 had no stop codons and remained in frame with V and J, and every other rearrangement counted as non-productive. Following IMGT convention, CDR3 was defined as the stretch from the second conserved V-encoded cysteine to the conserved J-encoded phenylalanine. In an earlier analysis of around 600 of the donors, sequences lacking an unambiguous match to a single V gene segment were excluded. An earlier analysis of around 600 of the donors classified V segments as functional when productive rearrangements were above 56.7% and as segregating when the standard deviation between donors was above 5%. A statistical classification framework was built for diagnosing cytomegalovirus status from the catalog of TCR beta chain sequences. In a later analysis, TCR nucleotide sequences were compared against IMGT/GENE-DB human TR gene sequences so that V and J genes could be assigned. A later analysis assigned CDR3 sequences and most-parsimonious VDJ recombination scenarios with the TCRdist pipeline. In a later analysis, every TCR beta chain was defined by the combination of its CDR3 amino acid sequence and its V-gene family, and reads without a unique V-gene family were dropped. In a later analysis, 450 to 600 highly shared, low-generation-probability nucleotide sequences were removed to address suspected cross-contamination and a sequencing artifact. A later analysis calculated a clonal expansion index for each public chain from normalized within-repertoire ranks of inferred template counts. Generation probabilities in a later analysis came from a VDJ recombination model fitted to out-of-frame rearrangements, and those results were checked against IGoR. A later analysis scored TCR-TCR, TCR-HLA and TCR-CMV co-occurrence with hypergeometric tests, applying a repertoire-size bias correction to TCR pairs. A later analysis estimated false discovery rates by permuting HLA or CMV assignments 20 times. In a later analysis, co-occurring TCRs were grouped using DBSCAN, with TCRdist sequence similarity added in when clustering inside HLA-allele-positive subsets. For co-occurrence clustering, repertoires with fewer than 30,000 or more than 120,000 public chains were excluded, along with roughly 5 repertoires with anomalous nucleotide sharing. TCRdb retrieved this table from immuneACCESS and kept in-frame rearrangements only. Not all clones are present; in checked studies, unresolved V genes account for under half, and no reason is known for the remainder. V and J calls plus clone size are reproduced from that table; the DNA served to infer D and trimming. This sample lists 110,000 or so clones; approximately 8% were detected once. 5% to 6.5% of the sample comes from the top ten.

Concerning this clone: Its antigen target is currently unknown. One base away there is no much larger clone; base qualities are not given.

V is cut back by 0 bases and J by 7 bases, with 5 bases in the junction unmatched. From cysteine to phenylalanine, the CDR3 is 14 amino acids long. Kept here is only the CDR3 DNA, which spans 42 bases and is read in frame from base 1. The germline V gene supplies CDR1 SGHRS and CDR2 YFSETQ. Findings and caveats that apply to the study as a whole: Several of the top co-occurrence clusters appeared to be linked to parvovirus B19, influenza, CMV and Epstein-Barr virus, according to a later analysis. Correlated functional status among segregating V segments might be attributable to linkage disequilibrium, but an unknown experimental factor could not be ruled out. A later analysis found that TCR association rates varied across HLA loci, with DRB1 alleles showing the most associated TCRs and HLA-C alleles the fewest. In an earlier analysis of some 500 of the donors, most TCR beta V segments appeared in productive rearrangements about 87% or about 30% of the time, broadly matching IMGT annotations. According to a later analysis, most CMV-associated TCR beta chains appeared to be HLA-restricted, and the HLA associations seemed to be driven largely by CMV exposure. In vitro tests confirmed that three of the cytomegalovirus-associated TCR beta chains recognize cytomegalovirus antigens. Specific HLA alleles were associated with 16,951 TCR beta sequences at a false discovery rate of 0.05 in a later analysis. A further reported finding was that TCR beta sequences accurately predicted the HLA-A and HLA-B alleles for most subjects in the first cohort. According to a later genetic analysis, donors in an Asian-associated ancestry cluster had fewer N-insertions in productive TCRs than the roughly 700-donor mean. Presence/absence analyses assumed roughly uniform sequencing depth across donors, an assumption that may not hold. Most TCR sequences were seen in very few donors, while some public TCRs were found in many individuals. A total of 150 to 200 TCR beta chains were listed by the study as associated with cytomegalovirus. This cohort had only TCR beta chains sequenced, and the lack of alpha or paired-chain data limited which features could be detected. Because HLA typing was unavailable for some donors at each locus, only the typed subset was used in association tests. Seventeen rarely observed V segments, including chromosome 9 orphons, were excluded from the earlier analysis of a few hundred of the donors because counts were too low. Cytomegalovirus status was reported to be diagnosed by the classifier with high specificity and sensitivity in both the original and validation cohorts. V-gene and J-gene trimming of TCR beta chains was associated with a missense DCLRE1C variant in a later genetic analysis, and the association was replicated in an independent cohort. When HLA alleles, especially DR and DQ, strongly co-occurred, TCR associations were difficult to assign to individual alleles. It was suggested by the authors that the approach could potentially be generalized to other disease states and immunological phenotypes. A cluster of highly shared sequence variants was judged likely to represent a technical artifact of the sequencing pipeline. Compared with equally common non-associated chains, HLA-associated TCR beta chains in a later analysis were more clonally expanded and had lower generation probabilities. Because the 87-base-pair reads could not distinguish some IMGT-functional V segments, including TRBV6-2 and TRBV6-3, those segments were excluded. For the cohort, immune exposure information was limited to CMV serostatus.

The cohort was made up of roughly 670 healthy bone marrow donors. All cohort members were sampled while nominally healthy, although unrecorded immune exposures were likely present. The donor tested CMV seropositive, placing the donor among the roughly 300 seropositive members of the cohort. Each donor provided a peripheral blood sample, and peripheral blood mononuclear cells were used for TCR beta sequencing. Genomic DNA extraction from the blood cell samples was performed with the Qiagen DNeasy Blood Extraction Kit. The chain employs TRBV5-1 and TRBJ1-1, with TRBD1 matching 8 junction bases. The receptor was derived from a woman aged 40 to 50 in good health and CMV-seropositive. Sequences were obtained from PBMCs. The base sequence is TGCGCCAGCAGCTTGGATCCAGGGGGCGGTGAAGCTTTCTTT. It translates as CASSLDPGGGEAFF.